The T cell receptor (beta chain) described here comes from a study of T cell responses to AZD1222 COVID-19 vaccine. Profiling relied on immunoSEQ multiplex PCR, and the TCRdb table lists in-frame clones only, not all of them. The data show about 110,000 clones, approximately 90% seen once. Germline CDR1 and CDR2: KGHDR and SFDVKD. This CDR3 is built from 15 residues. The V gene lost 4 bases and the J gene lost 8 bases, with 17 bases spanning the gap. J is TRBJ2-1 and V is TRBV24-1, with D unclear. The TCR sequence derives from an adult who received the AZD1222 COVID-19 vaccine. The source was peripheral blood, collected 28 days after the second AZD1222 dose. Here the CDR3 reads CATSDRRTADDEQFF. The CDR3 DNA is TGTGCCACCAGTGACCGTAGGACCGCAGACGATGAGCAGTTCTTC.